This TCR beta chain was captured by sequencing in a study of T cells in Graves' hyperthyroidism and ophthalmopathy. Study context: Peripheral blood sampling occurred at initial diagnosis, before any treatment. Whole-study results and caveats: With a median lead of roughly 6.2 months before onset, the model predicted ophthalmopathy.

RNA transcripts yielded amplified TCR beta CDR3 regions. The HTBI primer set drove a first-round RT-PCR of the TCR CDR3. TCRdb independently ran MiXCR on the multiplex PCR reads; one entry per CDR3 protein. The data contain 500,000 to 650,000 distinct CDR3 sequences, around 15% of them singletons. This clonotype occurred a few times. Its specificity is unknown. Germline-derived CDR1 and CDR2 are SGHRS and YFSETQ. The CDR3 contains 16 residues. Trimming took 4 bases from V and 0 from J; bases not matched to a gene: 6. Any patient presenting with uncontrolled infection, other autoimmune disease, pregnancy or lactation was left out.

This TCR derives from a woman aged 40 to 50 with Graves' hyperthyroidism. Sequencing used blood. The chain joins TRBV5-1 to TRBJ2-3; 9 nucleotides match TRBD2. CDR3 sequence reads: CASSITLAGSTDTQYF. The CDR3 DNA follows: TGCGCCAGCAGCATAACCCTAGCGGGGAGCACAGATACGCAGTATTTT.